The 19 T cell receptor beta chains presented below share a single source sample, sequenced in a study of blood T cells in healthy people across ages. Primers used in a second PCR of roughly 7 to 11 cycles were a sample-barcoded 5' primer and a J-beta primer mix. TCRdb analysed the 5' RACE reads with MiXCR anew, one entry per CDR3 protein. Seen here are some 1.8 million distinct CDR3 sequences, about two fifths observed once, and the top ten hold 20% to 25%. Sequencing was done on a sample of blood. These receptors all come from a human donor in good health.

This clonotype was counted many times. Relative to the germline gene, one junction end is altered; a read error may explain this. For the CDR3, the DNA is TGTGCCAGCAGCTTGGGACAGGGGTCCTACAATGAGCAGTTCTTC. Amino acid sequence: CASSLGQGSYNEQFF. The V gene is TRBV5-1, the J gene TRBJ2-1, with 10 bases matching TRBD1. CDR1 is SGHRS and CDR2 is YFSETQ in the germline V gene. The CDR3 is made up of 15 amino acids.

The CDR3 sequence: CASSEWSVRQNEQFF. The CDR3 DNA reads as TGTGCCAGCAGTGAATGGTCCGTACGCCAAAATGAGCAGTTCTTC. The chain is built from TRBV2 and TRBJ2-1; D is uncertain. Looked up from germline, CDR1 is SNHLY and CDR2 is FYNNEI. The V end lost 2 bases, the J end lost 7 bases, and 15 bases lay between the germline ends. This CDR3 is 15 amino acids long. The full variable domain, its missing parts supplied by reference TRBV2 and TRBJ2-1, is EPEVTQTPSHQVTQMGQEVILRCVPISNHLYFYWYRQILGQKVEFLVSFYNNEISEKSEIFDDQFSVERPDGSNFTLKIRSTKLEDSAMYFCASSEWSVRQNEQFFGPGTRLTVL.

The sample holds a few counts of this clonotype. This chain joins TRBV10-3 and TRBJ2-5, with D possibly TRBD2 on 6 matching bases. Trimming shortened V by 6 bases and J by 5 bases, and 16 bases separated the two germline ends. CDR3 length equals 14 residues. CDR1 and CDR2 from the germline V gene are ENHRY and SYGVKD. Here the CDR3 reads CAIRGLPRGETQYF. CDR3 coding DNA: TGTGCCATCAGGGGCCTTCCCCGGGGGGAGACCCAGTACTTC.

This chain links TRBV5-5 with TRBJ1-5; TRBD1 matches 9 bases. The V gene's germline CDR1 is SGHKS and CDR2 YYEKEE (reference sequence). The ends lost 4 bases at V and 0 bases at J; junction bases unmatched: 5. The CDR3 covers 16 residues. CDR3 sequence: CASSGTGTLSNQPQHF. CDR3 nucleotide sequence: TGTGCCAGCAGCGGGACAGGGACTCTTAGCAATCAGCCCCAGCATTTT.

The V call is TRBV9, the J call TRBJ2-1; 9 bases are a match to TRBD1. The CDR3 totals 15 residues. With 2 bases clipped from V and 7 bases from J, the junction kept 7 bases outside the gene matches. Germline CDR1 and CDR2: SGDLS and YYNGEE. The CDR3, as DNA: TGTGCCAGCAGCGTCGGACAGGGGACGGGAAATGAGCAGTTCTTC. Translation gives CASSVGQGTGNEQFF.

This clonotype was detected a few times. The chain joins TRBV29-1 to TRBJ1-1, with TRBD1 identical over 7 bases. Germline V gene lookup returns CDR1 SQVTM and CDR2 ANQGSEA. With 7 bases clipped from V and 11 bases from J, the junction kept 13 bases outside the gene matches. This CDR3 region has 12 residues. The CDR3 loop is CSARRQGPRAFF. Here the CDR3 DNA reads TGCAGCGCCAGAAGACAGGGTCCTCGGGCTTTCTTT.

CDR3 sequence: CASSFGGGAVGELFF. Written as DNA, the CDR3 is TGTGCCAGCAGTTTCGGCGGGGGGGCCGTCGGGGAGCTGTTTTTT. V and J are TRBV12-3 or TRBV12-4 and TRBJ2-2, with 9 bases lining up with TRBD2. The V segment lost 3 bases and the J segment 7 bases; nucleotides outside the gene matches: 6. The CDR3 length is 15 residues.

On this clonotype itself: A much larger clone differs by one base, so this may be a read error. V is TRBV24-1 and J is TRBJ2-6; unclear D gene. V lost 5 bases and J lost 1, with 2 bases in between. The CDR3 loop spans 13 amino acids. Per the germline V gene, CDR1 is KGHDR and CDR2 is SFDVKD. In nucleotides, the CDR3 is TGTGCCACCAGTGGGTCTGGGGCCAACGTCCTGACTTTC. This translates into CATSGSGANVLTF.

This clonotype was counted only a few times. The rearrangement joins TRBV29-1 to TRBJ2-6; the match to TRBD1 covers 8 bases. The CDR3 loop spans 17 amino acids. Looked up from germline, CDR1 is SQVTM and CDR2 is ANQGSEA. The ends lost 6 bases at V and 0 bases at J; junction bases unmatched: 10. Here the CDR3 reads CSVFGQGGSSGANVLTF. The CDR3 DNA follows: TGCAGCGTGTTCGGACAGGGTGGCTCCTCTGGGGCCAACGTCCTGACTTTC.

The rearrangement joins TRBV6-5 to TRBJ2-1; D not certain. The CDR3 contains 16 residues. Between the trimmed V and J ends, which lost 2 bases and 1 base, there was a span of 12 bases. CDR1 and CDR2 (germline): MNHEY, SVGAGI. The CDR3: CASSYTLGLSYNEQFF. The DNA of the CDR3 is TGTGCCAGCAGTTACACCCTGGGCCTTTCCTACAATGAGCAGTTCTTC.

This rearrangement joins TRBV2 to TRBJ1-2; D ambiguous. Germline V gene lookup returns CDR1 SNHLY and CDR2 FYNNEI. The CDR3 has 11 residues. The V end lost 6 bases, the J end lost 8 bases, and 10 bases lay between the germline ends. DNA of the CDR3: TGTGCCAGCAGCAATCCCAGGGGCTACACCTTC. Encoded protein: CASSNPRGYTF.

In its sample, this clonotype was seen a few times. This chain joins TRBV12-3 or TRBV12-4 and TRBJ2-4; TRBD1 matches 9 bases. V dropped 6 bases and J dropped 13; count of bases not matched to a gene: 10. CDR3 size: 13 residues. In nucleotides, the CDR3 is TGTGCCAGCAGCCAAAACAGGGGGCGGGAGCAGTACTTC. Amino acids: CASSQNRGREQYF.

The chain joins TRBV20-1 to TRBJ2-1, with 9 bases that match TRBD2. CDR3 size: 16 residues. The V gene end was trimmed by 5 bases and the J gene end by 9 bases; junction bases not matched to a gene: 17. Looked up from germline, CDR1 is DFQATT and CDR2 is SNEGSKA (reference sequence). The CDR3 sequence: CSAPRNPSGVRGEQFF. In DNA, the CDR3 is TGCAGTGCTCCCCGGAATCCTAGCGGGGTAAGGGGTGAGCAGTTCTTC.

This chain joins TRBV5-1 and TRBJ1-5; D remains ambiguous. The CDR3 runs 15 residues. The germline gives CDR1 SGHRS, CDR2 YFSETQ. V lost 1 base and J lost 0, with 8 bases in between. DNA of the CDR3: TGCGCCAGCAGCTTGAATCCAGGTAGCAATCAGCCCCAGCATTTT. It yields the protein CASSLNPGSNQPQHF.

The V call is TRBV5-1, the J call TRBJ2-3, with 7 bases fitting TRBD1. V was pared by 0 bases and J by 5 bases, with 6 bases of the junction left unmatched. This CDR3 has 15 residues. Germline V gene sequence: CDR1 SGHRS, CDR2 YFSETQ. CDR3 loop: CASSLATGVGDTQYF. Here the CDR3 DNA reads TGCGCCAGCAGCTTGGCCACAGGGGTAGGAGATACGCAGTATTTT.

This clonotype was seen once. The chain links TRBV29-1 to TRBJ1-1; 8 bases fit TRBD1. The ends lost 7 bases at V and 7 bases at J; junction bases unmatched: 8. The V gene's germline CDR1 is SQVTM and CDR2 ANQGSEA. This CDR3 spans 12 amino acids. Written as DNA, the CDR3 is TGCAGCGCCGACCCAGGGGGCTATGAAGCTTTCTTT. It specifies CSADPGGYEAFF. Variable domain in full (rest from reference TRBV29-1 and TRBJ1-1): SAVISQKPSRDICQRGTSLTIQCQVDSQVTMMFWYRQQPGQSLTLIATANQGSEATYESGFVIDKFPISRPNLTFSTLTVSNMSPEDSSIYLCSADPGGYEAFFGQGTRLTVV.

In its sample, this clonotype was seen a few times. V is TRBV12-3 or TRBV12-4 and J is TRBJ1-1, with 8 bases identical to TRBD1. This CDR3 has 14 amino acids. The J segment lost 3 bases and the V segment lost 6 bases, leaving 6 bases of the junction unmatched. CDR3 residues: CASSPRTGYTEAFF. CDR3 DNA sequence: TGTGCCAGCAGCCCCAGGACAGGGTACACTGAAGCTTTCTTT.

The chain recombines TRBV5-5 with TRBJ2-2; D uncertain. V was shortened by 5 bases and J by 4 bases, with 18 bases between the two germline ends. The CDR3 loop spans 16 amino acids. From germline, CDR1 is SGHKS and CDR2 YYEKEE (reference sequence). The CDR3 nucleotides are TGTGCCAGCAGTTCTGTGCCCGTTGGGGTCACCGGGGAGCTGTTTTTT. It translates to CASSSVPVGVTGELFF. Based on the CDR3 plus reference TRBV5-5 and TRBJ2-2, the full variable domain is DAGVTQSPTHLIKTRGQQVTLRCSPISGHKSVSWYQQVLGQGPQFIFQYYEKEERGRGNFPDRFSARQFPNYSSELNVNALLLGDSALYLCASSSVPVGVTGELFFGEGSRLTVL.

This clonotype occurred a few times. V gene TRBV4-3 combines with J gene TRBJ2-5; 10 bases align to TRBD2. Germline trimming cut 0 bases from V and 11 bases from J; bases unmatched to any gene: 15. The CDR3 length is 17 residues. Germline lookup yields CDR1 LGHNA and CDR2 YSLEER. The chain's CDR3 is CASSQERVASGGLGQYF. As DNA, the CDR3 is TGCGCCAGCAGCCAAGAAAGGGTGGCTAGCGGGGGTCTGGGGCAGTACTTC.